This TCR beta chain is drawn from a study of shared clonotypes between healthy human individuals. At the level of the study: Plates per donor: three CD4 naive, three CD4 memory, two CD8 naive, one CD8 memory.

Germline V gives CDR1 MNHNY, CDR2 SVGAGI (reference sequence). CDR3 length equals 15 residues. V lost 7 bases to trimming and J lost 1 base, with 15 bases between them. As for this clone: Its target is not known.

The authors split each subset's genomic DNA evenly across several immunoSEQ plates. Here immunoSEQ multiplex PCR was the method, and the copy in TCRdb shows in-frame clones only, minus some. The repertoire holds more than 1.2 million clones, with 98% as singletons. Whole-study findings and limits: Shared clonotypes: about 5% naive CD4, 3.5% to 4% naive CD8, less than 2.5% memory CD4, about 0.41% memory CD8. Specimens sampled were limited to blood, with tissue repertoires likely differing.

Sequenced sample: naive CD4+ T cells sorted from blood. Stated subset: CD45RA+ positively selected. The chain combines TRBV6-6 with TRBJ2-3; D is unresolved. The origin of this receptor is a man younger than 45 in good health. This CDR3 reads CASTPLGSGTDTQYF. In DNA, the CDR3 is TGTGCCAGCACTCCCCTCGGGTCGGGCACAGATACGCAGTATTTT.